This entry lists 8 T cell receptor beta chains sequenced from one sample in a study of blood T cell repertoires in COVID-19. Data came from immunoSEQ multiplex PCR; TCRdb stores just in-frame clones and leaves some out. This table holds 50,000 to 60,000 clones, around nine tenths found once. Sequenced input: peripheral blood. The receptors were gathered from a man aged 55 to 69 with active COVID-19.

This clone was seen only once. The CDR3 nucleotides read TGTGCCAGCAGTTTATCGGGGGCCGGTTATGGCTACACCTTC. Translated, it gives CASSLSGAGYGYTF. The genes are TRBV27 and TRBJ1-2; TRBD1 is a possible D gene (6 bases). V was clipped by 0 bases and J by 5 bases, with 10 bases between them. Germline CDR1 is MNHEY and CDR2 is SMNVEV (reference sequence). CDR3 length equals 14 residues.

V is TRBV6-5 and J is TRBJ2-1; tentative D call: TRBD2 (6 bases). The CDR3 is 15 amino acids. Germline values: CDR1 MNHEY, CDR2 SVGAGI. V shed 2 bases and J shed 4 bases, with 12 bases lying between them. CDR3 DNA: TGTGCCAGCAGTTACGACGGGAGCGATTACAATGAGCAGTTCTTC. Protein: CASSYDGSDYNEQFF.

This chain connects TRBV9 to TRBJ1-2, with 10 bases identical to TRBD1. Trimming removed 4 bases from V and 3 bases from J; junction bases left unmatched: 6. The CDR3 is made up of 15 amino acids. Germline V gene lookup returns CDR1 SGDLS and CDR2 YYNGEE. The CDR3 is CASSPTGGAYYGYTF. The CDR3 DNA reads TGTGCCAGCAGCCCGACAGGGGGCGCTTACTATGGCTACACCTTC.

The chain's CDR3 is CASSKTGDTGELFF. CDR3 nucleotide sequence: TGTGCCAGCAGTAAGACAGGGGACACCGGGGAGCTGTTTTTT. This chain uses TRBV6-5 with TRBJ2-2; 8 nucleotides align to TRBD1. V lost 5 bases, J lost 3 bases, and 2 bases stayed unmatched. Germline CDR1 is MNHEY and CDR2 is SVGAGI. The CDR3 extends over 14 amino acids.

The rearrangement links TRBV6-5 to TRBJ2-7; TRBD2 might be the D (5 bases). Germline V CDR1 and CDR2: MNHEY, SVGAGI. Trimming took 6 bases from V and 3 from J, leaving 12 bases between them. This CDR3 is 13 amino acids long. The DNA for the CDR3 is TGTGCCAGCAGAGCCAGTACTAGCTACGAGCAGTACTTC. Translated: CASRASTSYEQYF.

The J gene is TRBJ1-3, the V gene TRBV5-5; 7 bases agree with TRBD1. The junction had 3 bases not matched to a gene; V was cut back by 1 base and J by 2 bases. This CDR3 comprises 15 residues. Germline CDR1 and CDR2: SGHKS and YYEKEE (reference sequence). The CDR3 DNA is TGTGCCAGCAGCTTGTCGACAGGGACTGGAAACACCATATATTTT. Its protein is CASSLSTGTGNTIYF.

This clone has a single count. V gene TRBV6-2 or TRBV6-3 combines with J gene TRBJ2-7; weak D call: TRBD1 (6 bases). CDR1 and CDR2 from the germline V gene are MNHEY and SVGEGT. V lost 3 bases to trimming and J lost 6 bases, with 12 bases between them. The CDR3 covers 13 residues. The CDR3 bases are TGTGCCAGCAGTTATAACCCGACAGGCGAGCAGTACTTC. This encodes CASSYNPTGEQYF.

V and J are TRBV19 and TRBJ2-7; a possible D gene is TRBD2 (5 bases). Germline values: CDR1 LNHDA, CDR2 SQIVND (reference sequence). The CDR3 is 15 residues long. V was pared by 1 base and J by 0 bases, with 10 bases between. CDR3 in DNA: TGTGCCAGTAGTATAGCCAGCGGAACCTCCTACGAGCAGTACTTC. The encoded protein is CASSIASGTSYEQYF.